Given below is one T cell receptor (beta chain) in context. Only in-frame clones appear in the TCRdb table, and some are missing; sequencing was by immunoSEQ multiplex PCR. Of 57,000 or so clones in the sample, about 82% are singletons; the top ten hold about 2.6%. This entry comes from a study of OX40 agonist ivuxolimab in advanced cancers. Trimming took 3 bases from V and 1 from J, leaving 17 bases between them. This CDR3 comprises 17 residues. Germline CDR1 reads KGHSH; CDR2 reads LQKENI. The clonotype comes from an adult with an advanced solid tumor such as melanoma, head and neck, liver or kidney cancer. The material was CD4+ or CD8+ T cells sorted from blood, obtained in a trial of the OX40 agonist ivuxolimab. The V call is TRBV18, the J call TRBJ2-3; D remains unclear. The CDR3 nucleotides read TGTGCCAGCTCACCGGTCGGTTTGGCTAGAGGCACAGATACGCAGTATTTT. Translating it yields CASSPVGLARGTDTQYF.